Reported below is one T cell receptor beta chain. Antigen specificity is unknown. Generated by immunoSEQ multiplex PCR, the TCRdb table keeps only in-frame clones and is missing some. The data hold about 170,000 clones, with roughly 90% observed a single time. These data belong to a study of T cell responses to AZD1222 COVID-19 vaccine. Regarding the study as a whole: The sample set comprised mostly white British donors with more females, and clonal diversity was possibly underestimated. Mapped onto spike, vaccine-associated CD4 TCRs spanned it and were dominant at 160-218 and 743-854. Unmutated variant regions are reportedly the target of nearly half of TCRs that are spike-specific. Spike-specific TCR breadth and depth were elevated following two AZD1222 doses.

The CDR3 runs 15 residues. CDR1 is SGHRS and CDR2 is YFSETQ in the germline V gene. J lost 0 bases, V lost 3 bases, and 6 bases had no gene match. The origin of this receptor is an adult in good health. The V gene is TRBV5-1, the J gene TRBJ2-7, with 7 bases matching TRBD1. This specimen was peripheral blood, taken on day 0 of AZD1222 vaccination. The CDR3: CASSSGGQSSYEQYF. The CDR3 DNA reads as TGCGCCAGCAGCTCAGGGGGACAAAGCTCCTACGAGCAGTACTTC.